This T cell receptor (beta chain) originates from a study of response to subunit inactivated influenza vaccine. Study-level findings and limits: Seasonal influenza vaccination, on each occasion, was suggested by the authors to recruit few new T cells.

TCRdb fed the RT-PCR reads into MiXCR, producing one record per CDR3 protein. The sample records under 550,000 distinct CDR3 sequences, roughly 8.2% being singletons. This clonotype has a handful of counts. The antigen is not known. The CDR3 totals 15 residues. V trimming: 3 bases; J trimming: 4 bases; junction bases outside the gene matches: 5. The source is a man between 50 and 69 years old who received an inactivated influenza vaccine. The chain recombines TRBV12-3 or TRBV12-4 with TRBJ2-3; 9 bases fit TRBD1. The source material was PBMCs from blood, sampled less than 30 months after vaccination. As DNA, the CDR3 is TGTGCCAGCAGTTTTAGGGACAGGGCTGCAGATACGCAGTATTTT. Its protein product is CASSFRDRAADTQYF.